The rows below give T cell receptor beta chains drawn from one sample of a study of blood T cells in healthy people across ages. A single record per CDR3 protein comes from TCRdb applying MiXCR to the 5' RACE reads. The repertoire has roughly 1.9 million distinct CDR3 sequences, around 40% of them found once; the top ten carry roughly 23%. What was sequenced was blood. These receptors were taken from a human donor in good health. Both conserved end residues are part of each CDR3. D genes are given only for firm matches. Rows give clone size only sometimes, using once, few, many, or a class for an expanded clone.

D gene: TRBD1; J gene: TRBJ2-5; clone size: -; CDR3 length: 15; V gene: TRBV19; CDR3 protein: CASSIHRTGWETQYF; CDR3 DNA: TGTGCCAGTAGTATCCACCGGACAGGGTGGGAGACCCAGTACTTC
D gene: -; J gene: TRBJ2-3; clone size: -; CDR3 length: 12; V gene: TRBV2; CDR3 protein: CASNTGTDTQYF; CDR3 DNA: TGTGCCAGCAATACAGGGACGGATACGCAGTATTTT
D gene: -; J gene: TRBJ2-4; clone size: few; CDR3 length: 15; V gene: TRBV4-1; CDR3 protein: CASSQRVLAKNIQYF; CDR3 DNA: TGCGCCAGCAGCCAGAGAGTCCTAGCCAAAAACATTCAGTACTTC
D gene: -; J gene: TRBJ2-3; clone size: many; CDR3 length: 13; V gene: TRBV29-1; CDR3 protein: CSASRGNRDTQYF; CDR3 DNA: TGCAGCGCAAGCCGTGGGAATAGAGATACGCAGTATTTT
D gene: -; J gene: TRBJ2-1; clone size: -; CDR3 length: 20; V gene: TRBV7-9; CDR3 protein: CASSGWRGTADPKSYNEQFF; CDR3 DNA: TGTGCCAGCAGCGGATGGCGGGGGACAGCCGACCCAAAATCCTACAATGAGCAGTTCTTC
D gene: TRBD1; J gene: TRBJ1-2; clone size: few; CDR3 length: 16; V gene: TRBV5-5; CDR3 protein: CASSQRPGQANYGYTF; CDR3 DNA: TGTGCCAGCAGCCAGAGACCGGGACAGGCTAACTATGGCTACACCTTC
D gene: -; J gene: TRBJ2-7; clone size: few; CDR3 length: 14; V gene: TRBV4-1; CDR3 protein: CASSQVSDSREQYF; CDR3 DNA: TGCGCCAGCAGCCAAGTATCGGACTCACGCGAGCAGTACTTC
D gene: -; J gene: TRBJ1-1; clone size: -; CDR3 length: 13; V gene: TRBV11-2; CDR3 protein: CASSPRRVTEAFF; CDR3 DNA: TGTGCCAGCAGCCCCAGGAGGGTCACTGAAGCTTTCTTT
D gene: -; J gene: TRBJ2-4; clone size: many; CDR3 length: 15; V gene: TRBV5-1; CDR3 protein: CASSLEARDPRIQYF; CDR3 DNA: TGCGCCAGCAGCTTGGAGGCCAGGGACCCTCGGATTCAGTACTTC
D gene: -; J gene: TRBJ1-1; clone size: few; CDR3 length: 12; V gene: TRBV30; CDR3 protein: CAWSGGNTEAFF; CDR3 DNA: TGTGCCTGGAGTGGGGGGAACACTGAAGCTTTCTTT
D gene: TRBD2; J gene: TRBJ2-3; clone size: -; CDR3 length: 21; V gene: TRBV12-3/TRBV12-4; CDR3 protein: CASSLAPGVAGEPLSTDTQYF; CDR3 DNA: TGTGCCAGCAGTTTAGCTCCCGGAGTAGCGGGAGAGCCTCTAAGCACAGATACGCAGTATTTT
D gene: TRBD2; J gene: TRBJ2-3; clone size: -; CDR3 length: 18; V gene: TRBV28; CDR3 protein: CASSLRAGGRLGVNTQYF; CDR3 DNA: TGTGCCAGCAGTTTAAGAGCGGGGGGGCGCCTAGGCGTAAATACGCAGTATTTT
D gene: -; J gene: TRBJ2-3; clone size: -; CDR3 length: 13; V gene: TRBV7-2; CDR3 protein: CASSLRTSDMQYF; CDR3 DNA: TGTGCCAGCAGCCTGAGGACGTCAGATATGCAGTATTTT
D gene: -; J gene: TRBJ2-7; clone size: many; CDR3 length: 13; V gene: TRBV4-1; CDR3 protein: CASSQGGPYEQYF; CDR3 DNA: TGCGCCAGCAGCCAAGGGGGTCCCTACGAGCAGTACTTC
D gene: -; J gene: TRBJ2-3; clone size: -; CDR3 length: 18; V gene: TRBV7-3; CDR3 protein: CASSLIPTTDRSTDTQYF; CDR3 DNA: TGTGCCAGCAGCTTAATCCCGACTACCGACAGGAGCACAGATACGCAGTATTTT
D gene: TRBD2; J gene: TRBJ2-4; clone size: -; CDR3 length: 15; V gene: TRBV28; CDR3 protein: CASSLGTSGGYIQYF; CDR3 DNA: TGTGCCAGCAGTTTAGGGACTAGCGGGGGTTACATTCAGTACTTC
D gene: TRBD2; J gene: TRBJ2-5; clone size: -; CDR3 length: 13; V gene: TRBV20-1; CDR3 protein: CSARWAGEETQYF; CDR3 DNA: TGCAGTGCTAGATGGGCGGGGGAGGAGACCCAGTACTTC
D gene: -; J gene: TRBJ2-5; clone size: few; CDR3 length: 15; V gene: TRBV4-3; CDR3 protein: CASSQEAIGEETQYF; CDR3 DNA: TGCGCCAGCAGCCAAGAAGCAATAGGGGAGGAGACCCAGTACTTC
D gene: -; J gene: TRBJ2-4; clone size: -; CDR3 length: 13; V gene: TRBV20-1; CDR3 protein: CSARRGAKNIQYF; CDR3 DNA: TGCAGTGCTAGGCGGGGAGCCAAAAACATTCAGTACTTC
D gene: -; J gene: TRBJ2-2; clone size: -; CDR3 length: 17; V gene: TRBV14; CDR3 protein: CASSQERGRGGTGELFF; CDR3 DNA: TGTGCCAGCAGCCAAGAGCGGGGACGTGGAGGCACCGGGGAGCTGTTTTTT
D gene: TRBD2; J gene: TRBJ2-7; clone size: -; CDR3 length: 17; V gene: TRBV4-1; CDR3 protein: CASSQAPPSGGALEQYF; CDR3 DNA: TGCGCCAGCAGCCAAGCCCCCCCTAGCGGGGGGGCTCTCGAGCAGTACTTC
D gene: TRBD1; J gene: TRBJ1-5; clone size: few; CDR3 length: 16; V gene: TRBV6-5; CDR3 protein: CASSGTGPLGNQPQHF; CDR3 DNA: TGTGCCAGCAGCGGGACAGGCCCCTTGGGCAATCAGCCCCAGCATTTT
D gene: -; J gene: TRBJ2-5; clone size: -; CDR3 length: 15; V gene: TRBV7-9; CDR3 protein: CASSLVIVKAETQYF; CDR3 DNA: TGTGCCAGCAGCTTAGTGATAGTAAAGGCGGAGACCCAGTACTTC
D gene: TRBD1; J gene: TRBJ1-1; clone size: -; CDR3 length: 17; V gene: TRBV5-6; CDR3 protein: CASSLRSGGVLNTEAFF; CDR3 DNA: TGTGCCAGCAGCTTGAGGTCAGGGGGCGTCTTGAACACTGAAGCTTTCTTT